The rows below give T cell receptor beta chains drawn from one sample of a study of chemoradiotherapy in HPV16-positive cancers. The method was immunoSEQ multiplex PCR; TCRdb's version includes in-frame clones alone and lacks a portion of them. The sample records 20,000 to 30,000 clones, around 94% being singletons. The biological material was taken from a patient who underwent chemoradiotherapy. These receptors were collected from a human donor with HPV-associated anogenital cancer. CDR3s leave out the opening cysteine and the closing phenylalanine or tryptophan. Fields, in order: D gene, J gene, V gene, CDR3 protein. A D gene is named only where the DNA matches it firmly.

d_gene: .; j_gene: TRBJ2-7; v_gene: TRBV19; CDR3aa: ASSISSGYEQY
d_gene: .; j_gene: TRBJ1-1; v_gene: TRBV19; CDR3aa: ASTSTPGEAF
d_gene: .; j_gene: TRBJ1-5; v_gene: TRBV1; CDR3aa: TSSQVLGRCNQPQH
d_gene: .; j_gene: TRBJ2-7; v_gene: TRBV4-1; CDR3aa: ASSQAGARAYEQY
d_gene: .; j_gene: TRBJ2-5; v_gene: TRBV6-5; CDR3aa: ASSYTNRAGETQY
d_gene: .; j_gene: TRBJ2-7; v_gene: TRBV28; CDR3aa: ASKVLDEQY
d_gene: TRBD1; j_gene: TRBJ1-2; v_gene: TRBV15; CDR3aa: ATSRDLGGGGFGYT
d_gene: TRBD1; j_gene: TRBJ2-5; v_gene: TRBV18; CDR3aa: ASSPRLGQGVETQY
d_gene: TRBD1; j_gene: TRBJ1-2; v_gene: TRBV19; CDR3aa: ASSPRPGTGSIDGYT
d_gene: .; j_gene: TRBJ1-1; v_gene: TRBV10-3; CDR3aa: AIRGLETEAF
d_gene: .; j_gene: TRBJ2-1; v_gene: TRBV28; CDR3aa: ASRRTLRLYNEQF
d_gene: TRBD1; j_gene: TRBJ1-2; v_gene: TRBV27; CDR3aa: ASSLRGQPYGYT
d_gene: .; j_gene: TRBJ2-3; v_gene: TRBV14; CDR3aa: ASSQGLGSGTDTQY
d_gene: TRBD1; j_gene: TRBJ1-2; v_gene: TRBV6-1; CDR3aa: ASSEQGQGLPT
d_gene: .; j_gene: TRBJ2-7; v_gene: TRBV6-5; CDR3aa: ASSIDGPSYEQY
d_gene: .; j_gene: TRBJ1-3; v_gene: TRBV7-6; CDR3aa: ASSSTERSGNTIY
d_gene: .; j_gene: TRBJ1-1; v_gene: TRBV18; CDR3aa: ASSPNRARPEAF
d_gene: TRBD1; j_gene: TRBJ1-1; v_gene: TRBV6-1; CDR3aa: ASSERAGGVRAF
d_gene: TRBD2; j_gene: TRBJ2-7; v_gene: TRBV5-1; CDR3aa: ASSLGGSSYEQY
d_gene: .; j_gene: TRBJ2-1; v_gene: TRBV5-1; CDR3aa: ATSIQGVEQF
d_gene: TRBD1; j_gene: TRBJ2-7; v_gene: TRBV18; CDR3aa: ASSPLPGQAYEQY
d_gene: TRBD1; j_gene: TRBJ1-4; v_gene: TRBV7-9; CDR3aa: ASSGQGVLATNEKLF
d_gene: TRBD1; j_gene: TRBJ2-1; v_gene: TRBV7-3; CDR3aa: ASSLWTGGNEQF
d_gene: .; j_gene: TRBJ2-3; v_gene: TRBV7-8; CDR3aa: ASSPILGGTNADTQY
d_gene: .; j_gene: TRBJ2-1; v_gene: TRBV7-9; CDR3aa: ASSLEVGVYNEQF
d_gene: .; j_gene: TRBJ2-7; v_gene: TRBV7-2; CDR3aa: ASSLSTEPYEQY
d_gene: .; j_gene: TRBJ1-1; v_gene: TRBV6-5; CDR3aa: ASKRSFTDTEAF
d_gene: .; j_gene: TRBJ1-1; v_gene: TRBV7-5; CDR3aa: VRSLQGKDREAPMNTEAF
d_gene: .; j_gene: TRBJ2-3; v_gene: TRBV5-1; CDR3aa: ASSGGATDTQY
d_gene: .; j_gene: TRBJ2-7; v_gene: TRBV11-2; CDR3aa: ASSLDLGNGYEQY
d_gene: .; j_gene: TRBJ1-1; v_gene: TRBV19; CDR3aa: ASSMEPGRHTEAF
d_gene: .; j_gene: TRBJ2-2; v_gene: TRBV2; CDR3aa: ASEDGGGGELF
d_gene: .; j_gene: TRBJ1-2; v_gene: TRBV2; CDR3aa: ASSVRGLDYGYT
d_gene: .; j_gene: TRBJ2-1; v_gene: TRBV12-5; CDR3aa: ASGLVLAYTHEQF
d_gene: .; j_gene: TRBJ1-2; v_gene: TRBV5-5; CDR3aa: ASTSYYGYT
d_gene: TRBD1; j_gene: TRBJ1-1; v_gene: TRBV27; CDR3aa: ASSRGGFRNTEAF
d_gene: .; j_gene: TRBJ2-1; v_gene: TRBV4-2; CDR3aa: ASSPPPPPYNEQF
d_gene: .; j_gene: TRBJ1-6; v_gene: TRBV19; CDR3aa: ASSIGNQGSPLH
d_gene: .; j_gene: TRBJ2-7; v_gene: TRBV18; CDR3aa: ASSLEAHYEQY
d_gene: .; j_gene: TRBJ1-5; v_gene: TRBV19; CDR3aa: ASKPSESGNQPQH
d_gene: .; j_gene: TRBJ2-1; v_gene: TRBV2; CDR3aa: ASSEATVNEQF
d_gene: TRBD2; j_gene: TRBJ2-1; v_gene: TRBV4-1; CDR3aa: ASSRTSGSSYNEQF
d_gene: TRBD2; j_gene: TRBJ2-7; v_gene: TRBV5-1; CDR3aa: ASRRGTSVYEQY
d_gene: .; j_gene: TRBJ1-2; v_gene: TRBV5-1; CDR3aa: ASSYGDSPYYGYT
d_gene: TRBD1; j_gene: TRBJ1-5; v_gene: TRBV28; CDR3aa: ASRAGTGGNQPQH
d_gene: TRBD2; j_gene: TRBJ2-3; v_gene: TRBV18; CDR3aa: ASRTSDADTQY
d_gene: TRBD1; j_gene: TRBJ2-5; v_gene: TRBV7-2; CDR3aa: ASSSSRDSQETQY
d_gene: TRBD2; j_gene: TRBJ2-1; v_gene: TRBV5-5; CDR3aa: ASRPLAGSSYNEQF
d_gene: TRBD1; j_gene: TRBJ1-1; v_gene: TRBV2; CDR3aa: ASGGQGPTF
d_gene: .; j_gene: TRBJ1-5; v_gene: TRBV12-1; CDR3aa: ASSPRTGADQPQH